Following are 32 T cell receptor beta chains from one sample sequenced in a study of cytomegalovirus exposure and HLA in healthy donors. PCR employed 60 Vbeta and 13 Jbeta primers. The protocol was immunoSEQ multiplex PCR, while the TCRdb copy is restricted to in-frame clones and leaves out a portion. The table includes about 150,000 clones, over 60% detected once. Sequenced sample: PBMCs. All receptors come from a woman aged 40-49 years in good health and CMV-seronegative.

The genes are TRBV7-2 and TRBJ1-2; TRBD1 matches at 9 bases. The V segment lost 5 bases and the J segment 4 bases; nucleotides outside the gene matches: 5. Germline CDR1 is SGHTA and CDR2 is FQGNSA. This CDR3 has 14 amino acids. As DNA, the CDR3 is TGTGCCAGCAGCAGGGACAGGGTTGCCTATGGCTACACCTTC. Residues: CASSRDRVAYGYTF.

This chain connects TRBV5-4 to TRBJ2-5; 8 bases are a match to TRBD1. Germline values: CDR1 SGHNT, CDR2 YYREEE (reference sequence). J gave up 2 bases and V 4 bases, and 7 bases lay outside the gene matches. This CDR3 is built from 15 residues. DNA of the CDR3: TGTGCCAGCAGCAGGGACAGGCCGGGGCAAGAGACCCAGTACTTC. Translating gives CASSRDRPGQETQYF.

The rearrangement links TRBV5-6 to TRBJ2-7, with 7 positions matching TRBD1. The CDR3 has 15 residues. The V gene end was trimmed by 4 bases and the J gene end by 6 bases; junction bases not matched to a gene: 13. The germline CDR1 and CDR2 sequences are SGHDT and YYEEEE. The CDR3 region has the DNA TGTGCCAGCAGCCGCCTCGGGACAGCAGATCGCGAGCAGTACTTC. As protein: CASSRLGTADREQYF.

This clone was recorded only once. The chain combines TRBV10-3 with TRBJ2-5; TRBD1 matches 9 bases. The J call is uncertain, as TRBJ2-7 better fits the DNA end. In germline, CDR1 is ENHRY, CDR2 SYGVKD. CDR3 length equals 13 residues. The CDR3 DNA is TGTGCCATCACGGGACAGGGTGGCCACGAGCAGTACTTC. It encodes CAITGQGGHEQYF.

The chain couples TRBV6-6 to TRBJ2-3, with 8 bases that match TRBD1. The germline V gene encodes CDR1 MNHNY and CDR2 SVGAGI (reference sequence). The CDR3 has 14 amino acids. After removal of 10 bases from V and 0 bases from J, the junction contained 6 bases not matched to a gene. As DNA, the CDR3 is TGTGCCACTCACGACAGGGGTAGCACAGATACGCAGTATTTT. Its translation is CATHDRGSTDTQYF.

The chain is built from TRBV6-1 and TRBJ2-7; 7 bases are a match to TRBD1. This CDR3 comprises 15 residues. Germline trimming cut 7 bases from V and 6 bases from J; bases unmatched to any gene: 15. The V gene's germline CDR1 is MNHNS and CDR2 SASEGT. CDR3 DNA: TGTGCCAGCACCCCAAGGGGTACAGGGGCGCCCGAGCAGTACTTC. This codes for CASTPRGTGAPEQYF.

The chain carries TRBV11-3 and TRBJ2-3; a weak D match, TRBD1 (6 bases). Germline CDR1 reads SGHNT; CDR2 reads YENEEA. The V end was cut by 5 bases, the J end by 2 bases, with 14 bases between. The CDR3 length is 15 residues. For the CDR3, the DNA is TGTGCCAGCAGCAGGGGAAACAGGGACACAGATACGCAGTATTTT. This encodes CASSRGNRDTDTQYF.

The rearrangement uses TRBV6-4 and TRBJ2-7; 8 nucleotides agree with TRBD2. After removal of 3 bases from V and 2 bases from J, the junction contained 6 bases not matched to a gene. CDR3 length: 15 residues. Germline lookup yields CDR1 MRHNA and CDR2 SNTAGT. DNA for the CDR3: TGTGCCAGCAGTGAGGTCGGGGGGGGTACCTACGAGCAGTACTTC. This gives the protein CASSEVGGGTYEQYF.

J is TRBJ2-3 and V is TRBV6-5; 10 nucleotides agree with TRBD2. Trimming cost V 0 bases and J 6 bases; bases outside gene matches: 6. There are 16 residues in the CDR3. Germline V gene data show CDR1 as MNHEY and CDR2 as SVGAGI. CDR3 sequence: CASSYSKREGLDTQYF. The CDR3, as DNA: TGTGCCAGCAGTTACTCGAAGCGGGAGGGCCTCGATACGCAGTATTTT.

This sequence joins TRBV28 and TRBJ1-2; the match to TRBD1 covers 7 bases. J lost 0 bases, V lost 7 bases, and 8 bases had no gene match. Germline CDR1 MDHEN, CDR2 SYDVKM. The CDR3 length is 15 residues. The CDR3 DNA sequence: TGTGCCAGCACCTCAGAGGGACAGACTAACTATGGCTACACCTTC. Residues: CASTSEGQTNYGYTF.

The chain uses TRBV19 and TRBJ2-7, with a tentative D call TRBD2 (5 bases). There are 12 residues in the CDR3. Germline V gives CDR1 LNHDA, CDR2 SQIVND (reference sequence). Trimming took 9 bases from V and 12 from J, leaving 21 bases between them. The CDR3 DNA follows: TGTGCCAGCCGAAACCCGGGGAGAGAACCGTACTTC. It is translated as CASRNPGREPYF.

The CDR3 loop reads CASTRGEVNYGYTF. DNA of the CDR3: TGCGCCAGCACCAGGGGGGAGGTGAACTATGGCTACACCTTC. The chain links TRBV5-1 to TRBJ1-2; 7 bases agree with TRBD1. With 6 bases clipped from V and 2 bases from J, the junction kept 7 bases outside the gene matches. Per the germline V gene, CDR1 is SGHRS and CDR2 is YFSETQ. The CDR3 totals 14 residues.

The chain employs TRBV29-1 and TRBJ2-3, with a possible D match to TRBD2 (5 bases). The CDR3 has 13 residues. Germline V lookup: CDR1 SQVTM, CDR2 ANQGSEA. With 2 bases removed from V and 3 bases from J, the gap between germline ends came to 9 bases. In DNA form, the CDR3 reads TGCAGCGTTGAATTCCGGAGGACAGATACGCAGTATTTT. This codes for CSVEFRRTDTQYF.

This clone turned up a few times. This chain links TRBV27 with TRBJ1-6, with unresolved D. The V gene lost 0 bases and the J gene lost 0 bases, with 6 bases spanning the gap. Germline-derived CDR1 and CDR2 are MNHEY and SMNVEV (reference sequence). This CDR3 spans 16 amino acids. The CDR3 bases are TGTGCCAGCAGTTTATCGGTGAGCTCCTATAATTCACCCCTCCACTTT. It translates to CASSLSVSSYNSPLHF.

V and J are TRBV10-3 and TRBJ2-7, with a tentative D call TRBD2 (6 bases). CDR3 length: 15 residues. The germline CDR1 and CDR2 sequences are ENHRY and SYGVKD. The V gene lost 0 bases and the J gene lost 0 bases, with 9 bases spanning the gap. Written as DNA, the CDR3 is TGTGCCATCAGTGAGTCGGCGGGGTTCTCCTACGAGCAGTACTTC. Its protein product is CAISESAGFSYEQYF.

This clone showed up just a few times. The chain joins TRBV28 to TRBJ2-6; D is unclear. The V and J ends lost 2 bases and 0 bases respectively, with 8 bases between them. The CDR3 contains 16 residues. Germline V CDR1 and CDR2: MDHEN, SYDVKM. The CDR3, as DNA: TGTGCCAGCAGTTTAATGTCTCGCTCTGGGGCCAACGTCCTGACTTTC. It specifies CASSLMSRSGANVLTF.

The CDR3 protein is CASSGGGQVDTQYF. The CDR3 DNA sequence: TGTGCCAGCAGCGGAGGGGGCCAGGTAGATACGCAGTATTTT. The genes are TRBV7-8 and TRBJ2-3; the D gene is possibly TRBD1 (7 bases). CDR1 is SGHVS and CDR2 is FQNEAQ in the germline V gene. With 5 bases removed from V and 5 bases from J, the gap between germline ends came to 14 bases. The CDR3 runs to 14 residues.

The CDR3 DNA reads TGTGCCAGCAGTTACTTCCAGCGGGCCTACGAGCAGTACTTC. Translated: CASSYFQRAYEQYF. The chain carries TRBV6-5 and TRBJ2-7; TRBD2 is a possible D gene (6 bases). The ends were cut back, 1 base at V and 2 bases at J, with 9 bases in the middle. This CDR3 contains 14 residues. CDR1 is MNHEY and CDR2 is SVGAGI in the germline V gene.

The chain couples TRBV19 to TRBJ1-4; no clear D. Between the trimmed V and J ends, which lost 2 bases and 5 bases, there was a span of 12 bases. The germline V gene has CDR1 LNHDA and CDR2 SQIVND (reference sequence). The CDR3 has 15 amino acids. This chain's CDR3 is CASSIMARLNEKLFF. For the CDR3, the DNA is TGTGCCAGTAGTATAATGGCCAGACTGAATGAAAAACTGTTTTTT.

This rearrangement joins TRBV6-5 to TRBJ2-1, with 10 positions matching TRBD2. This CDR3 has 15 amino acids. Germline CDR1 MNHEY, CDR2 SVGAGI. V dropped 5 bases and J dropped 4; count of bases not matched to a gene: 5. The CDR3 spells CASSPRTSGYNEQFF. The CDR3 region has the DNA TGTGCCAGCAGTCCACGGACTAGCGGTTACAATGAGCAGTTCTTC.

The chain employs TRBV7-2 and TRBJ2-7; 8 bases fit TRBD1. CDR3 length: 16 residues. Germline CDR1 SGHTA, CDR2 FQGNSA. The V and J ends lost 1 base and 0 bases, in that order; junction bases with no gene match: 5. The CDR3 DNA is TGTGCCAGCAGCTTAGGGCCGGGGACAGGCTCCTACGAGCAGTACTTC. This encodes CASSLGPGTGSYEQYF.

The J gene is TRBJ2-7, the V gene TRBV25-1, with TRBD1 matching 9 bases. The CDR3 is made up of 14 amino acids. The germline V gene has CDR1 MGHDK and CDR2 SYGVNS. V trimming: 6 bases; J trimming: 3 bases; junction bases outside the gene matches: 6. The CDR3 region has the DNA TGTGCCAGCAGCGTTGGGACAGGGATCTACGAGCAGTACTTC. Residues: CASSVGTGIYEQYF.

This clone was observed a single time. CDR3 residues: CASSLAGAYNEQFF. CDR3 DNA sequence: TGTGCCAGCAGCTTAGCCGGAGCCTACAATGAGCAGTTCTTC. The gene calls are TRBV7-2 and TRBJ2-1, with unresolved D. Between the trimmed V and J ends, which lost 0 bases and 2 bases, there was a span of 5 bases. CDR1 and CDR2 (germline): SGHTA, FQGNSA. The CDR3 has 14 residues.

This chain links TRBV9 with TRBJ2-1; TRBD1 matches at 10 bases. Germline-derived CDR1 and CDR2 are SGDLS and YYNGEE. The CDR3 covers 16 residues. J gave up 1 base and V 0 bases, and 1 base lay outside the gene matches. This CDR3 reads CASSVGQGASYNEQFF. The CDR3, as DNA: TGTGCCAGCAGCGTAGGACAGGGGGCATCCTACAATGAGCAGTTCTTC.

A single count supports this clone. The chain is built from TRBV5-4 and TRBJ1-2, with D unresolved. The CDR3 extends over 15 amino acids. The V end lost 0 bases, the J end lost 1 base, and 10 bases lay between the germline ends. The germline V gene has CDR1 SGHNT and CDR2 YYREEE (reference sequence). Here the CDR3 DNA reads TGTGCCAGCAGCTTGGATCCTACAGATAACTATGGCTACACCTTC. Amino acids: CASSLDPTDNYGYTF.

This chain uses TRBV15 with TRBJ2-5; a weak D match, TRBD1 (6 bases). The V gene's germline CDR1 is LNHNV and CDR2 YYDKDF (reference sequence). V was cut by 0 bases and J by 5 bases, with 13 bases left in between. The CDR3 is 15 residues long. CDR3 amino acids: CATSREQGNMETQYF. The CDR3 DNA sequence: TGTGCCACCAGCAGAGAACAGGGTAACATGGAGACCCAGTACTTC.

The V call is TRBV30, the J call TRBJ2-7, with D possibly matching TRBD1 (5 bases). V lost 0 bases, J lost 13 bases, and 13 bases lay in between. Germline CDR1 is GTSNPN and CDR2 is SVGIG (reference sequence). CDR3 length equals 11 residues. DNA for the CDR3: TGTGCCTGGAGTGTTGGGGCAGGGTTCTACTTC. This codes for CAWSVGAGFYF.

The CDR3 DNA sequence: TGTGCCAGCAGTCCCCAAACACGTTGGACCCAGTACTTC. Its translation is CASSPQTRWTQYF. The chain links TRBV28 to TRBJ2-5; D not resolved. This CDR3 has 13 residues. Germline assignment: CDR1 MDHEN and CDR2 SYDVKM. V was shortened by 5 bases and J by 7 bases, with 14 bases between the two germline ends.

CDR3 bases: TGTGCCAGCAGCTTAGGGCAGGGAATGGCGGAGACCCAGTACTTC. Its translation is CASSLGQGMAETQYF. The V gene is TRBV11-2, the J gene TRBJ2-5; D is possibly TRBD1 (5 bases). The CDR3 loop spans 15 amino acids. Trimming left V 1 base short and J 5 bases short, with 14 bases between. CDR1 is SGHAT and CDR2 is FQNNGV in the germline V gene.

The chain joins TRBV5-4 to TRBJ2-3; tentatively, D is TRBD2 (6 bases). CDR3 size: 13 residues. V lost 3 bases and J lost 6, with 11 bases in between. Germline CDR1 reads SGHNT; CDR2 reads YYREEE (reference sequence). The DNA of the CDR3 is TGTGCCAGCAGCTCCCTTGGGGGGGATACGCAGTATTTT. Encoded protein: CASSSLGGDTQYF.

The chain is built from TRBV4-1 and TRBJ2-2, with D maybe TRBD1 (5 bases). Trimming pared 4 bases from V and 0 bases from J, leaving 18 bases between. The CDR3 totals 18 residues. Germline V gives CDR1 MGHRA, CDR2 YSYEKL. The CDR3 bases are TGCGCCAGCAGCCTCAGAGGACAAGACACCCCGAACACCGGGGAGCTGTTTTTT. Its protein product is CASSLRGQDTPNTGELFF.

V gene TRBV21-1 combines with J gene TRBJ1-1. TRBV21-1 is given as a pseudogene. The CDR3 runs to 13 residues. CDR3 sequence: CASSKPPAPRAFF. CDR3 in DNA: TGTGCCAGCAGCAAACCTCCTGCGCCGAGAGCTTTCTTT.